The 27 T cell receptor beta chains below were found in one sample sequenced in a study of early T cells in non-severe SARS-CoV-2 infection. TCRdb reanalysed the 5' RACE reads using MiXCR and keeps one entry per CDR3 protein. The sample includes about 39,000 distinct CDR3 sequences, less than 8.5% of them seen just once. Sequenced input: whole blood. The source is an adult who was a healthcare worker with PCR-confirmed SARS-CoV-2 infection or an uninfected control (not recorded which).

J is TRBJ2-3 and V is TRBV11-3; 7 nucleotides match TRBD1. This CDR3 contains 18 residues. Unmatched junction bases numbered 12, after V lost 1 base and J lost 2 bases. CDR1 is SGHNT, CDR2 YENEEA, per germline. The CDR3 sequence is CASSLGMGRQGNTDTQYF. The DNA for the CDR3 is TGTGCCAGCAGCTTAGGGATGGGTCGACAGGGAAACACAGATACGCAGTATTTT.

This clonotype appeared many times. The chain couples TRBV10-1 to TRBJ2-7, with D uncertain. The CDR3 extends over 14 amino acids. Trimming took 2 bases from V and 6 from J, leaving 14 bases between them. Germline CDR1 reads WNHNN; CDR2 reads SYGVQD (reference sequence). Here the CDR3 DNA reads TGCGCCAGCAGTGAGGACCCCTGGGGTGCCGAGCAGTACTTC. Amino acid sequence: CASSEDPWGAEQYF.

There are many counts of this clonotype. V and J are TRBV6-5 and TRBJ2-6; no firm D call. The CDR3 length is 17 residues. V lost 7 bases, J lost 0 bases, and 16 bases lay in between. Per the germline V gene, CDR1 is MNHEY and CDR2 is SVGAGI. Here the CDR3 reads CASKWGLANSGANVLTF. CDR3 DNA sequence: TGTGCCAGCAAGTGGGGTTTGGCAAACTCTGGGGCCAACGTCCTGACTTTC.

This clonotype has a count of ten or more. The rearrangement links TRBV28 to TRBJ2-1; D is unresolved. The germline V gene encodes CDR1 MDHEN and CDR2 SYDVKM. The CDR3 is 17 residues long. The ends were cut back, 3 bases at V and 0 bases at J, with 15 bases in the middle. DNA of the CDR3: TGTGCCAGCAGTTTCCCCAGCAGATCCAGCTCCTACAATGAGCAGTTCTTC. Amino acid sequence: CASSFPSRSSSYNEQFF.

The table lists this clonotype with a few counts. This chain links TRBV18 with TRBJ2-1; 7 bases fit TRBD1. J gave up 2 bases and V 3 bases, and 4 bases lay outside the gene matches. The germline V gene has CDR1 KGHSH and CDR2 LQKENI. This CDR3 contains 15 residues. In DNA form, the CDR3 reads TGTGCCAGCTCACCGAAGACAGGGACCTACAATGAGCAGTTCTTC. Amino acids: CASSPKTGTYNEQFF.

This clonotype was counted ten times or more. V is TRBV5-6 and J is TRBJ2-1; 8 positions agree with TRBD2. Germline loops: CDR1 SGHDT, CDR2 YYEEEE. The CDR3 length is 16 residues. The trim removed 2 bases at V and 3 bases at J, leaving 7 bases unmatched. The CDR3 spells CASSFRSGEHYNEQFF. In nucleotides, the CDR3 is TGTGCCAGCAGCTTTCGTAGCGGGGAGCACTACAATGAGCAGTTCTTC.

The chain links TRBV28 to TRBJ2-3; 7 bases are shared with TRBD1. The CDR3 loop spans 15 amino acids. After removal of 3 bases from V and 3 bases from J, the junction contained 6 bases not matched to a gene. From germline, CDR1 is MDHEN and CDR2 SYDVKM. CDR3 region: CASSFQTGTTDTQYF. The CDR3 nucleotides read TGTGCCAGCAGTTTCCAGACAGGGACGACAGATACGCAGTATTTT.

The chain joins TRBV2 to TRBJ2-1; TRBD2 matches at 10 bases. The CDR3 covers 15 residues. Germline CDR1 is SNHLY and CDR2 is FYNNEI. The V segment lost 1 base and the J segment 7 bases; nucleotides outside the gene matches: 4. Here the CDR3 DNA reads TGTGCCAGCAGTGAAGAGGCTAGCGGGGGAAATGAGCAGTTCTTC. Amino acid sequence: CASSEEASGGNEQFF.

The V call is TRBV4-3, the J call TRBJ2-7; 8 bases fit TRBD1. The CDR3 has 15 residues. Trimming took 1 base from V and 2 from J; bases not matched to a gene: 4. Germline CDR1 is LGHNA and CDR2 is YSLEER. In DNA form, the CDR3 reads TGCGCCAGCAGCCAAGCCGGGACAGGACCCTACGAGCAGTACTTC. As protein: CASSQAGTGPYEQYF.

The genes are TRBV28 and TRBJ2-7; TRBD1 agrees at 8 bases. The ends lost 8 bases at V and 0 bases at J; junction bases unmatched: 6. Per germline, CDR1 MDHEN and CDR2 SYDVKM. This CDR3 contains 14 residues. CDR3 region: CASALQGGSYEQYF. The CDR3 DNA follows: TGTGCCAGCGCGCTACAGGGGGGCTCCTACGAGCAGTACTTC.

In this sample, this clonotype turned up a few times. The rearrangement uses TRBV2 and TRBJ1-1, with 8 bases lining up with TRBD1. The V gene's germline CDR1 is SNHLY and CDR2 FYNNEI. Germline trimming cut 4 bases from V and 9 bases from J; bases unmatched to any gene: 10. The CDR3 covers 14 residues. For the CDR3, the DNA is TGTGCCAGCAGTGCAGGGGGCGGGAGGACTAAAGCTTTCTTT. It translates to CASSAGGGRTKAFF.

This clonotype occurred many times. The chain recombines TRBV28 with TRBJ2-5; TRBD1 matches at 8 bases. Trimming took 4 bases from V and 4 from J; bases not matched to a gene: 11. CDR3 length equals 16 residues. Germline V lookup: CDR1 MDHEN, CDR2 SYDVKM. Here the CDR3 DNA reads TGTGCCAGCAGTTCTCCGGGACAGGAGGACGTAGAGACCCAGTACTTC. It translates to CASSSPGQEDVETQYF.

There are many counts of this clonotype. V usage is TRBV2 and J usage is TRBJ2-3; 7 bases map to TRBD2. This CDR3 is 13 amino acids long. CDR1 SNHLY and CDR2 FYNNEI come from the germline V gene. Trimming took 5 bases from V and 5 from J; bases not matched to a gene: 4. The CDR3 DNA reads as TGTGCCAGCAGTCCCCGCGGGGGAGATACGCAGTATTTT. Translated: CASSPRGGDTQYF.

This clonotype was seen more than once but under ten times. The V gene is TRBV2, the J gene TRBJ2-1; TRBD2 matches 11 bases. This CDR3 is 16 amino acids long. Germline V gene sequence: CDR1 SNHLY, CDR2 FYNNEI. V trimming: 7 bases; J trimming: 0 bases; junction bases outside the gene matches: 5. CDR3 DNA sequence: TGTGCCAGCACCGGGACTAGCGGTCCCTCCTACAATGAGCAGTTCTTC. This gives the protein CASTGTSGPSYNEQFF.

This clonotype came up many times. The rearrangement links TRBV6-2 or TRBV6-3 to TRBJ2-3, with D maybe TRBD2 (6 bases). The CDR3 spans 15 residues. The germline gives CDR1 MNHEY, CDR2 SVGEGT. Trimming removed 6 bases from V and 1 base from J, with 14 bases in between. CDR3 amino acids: CASSLRDWGTDTQYF. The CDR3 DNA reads TGTGCCAGCAGCCTCCGGGACTGGGGCACAGATACGCAGTATTTT.

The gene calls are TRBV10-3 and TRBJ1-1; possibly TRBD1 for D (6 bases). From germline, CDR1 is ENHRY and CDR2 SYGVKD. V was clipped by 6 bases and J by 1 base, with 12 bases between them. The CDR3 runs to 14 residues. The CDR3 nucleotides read TGTGCCATCAGCCGGGACACCGAGAACACTGAAGCTTTCTTT. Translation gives CAISRDTENTEAFF.

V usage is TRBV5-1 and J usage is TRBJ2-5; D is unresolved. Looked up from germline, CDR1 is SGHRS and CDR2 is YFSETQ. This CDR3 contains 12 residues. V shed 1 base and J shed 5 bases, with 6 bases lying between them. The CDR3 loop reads CASSLKSETQYF. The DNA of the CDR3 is TGCGCCAGCAGCTTGAAATCTGAGACCCAGTACTTC.

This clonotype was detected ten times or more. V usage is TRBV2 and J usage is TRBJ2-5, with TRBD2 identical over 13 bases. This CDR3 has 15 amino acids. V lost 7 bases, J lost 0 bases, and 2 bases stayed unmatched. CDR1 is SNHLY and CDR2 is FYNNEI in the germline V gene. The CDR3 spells CASILAGGYQETQYF. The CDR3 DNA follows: TGTGCCAGCATACTAGCGGGGGGGTACCAAGAGACCCAGTACTTC. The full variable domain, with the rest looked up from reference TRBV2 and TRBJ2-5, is EPEVTQTPSHQVTQMGQEVILRCVPISNHLYFYWYRQILGQKVEFLVSFYNNEISEKSEIFDDQFSVERPDGSNFTLKIRSTKLEDSAMYFCASILAGGYQETQYFGPGTRLLVL.

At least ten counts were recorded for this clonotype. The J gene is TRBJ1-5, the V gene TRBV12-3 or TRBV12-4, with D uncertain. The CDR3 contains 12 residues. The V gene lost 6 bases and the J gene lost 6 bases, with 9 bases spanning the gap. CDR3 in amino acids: CASSAGGQPQHF. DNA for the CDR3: TGTGCCAGCAGCGCAGGTGGTCAGCCCCAGCATTTT.

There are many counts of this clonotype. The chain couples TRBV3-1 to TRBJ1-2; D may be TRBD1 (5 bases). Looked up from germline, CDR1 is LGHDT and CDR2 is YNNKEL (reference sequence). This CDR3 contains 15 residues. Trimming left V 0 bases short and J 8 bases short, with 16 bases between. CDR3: CASSQDGGLPTGYTF. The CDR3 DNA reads TGTGCCAGCAGCCAAGATGGGGGTCTACCCACCGGCTACACCTTC.

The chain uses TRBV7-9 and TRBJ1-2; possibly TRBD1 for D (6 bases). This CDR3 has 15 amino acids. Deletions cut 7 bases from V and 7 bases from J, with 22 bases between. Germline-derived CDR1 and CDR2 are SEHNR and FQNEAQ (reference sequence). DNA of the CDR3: TGTGCCAGCACCACCTCTGACAGGCCCTATTTTGGCTACACCTTC. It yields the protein CASTTSDRPYFGYTF.

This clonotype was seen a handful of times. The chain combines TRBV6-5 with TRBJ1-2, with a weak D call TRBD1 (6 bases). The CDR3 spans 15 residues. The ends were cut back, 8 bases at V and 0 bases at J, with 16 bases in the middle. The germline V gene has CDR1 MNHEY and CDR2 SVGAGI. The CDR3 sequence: CASGTQGTSNYGYTF. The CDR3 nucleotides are TGTGCCAGCGGGACGCAGGGGACCTCTAACTATGGCTACACCTTC.

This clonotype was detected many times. DNA for the CDR3: TGCAGCGTTGATTTGTCCCAGGACTCCTACAATGAGCAGTTCTTC. Translated, it gives CSVDLSQDSYNEQFF. The V call is TRBV29-1, the J call TRBJ2-1; D gene unclear. The CDR3 has 15 residues. Looked up from germline, CDR1 is SQVTM and CDR2 is ANQGSEA. V was shortened by 3 bases and J by 0 bases, with 12 bases between the two germline ends.

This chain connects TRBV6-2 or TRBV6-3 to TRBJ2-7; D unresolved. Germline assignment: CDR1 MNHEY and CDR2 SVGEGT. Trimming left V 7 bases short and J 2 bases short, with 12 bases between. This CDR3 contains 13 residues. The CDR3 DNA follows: TGTGCCAGCACCCCTTTTCTGGCCTACGAGCAGTACTTC. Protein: CASTPFLAYEQYF.

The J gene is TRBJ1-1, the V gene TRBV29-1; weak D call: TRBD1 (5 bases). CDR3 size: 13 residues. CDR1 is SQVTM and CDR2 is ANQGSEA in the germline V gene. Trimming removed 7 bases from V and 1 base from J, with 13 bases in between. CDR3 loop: CSAIRGENTEAFF. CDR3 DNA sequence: TGCAGCGCTATTCGGGGGGAGAACACTGAAGCTTTCTTT.

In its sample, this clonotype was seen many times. CDR3 in amino acids: CASSDGGYEQYF. Here the CDR3 DNA reads TGTGCCAGCAGCGATGGGGGCTACGAGCAGTACTTC. The chain couples TRBV9 to TRBJ2-7, with D perhaps being TRBD1 or TRBD2 (5 bases each). Germline lookup yields CDR1 SGDLS and CDR2 YYNGEE. CDR3 size: 12 residues. Deletions cut 3 bases from V and 3 bases from J, with 7 bases between.

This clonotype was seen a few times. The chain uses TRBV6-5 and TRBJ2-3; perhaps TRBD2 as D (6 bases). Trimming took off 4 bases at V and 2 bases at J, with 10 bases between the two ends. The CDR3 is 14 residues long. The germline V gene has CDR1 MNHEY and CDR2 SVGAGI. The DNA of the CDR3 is TGTGCCAGCAGTTGGGACTTTTCCACAGATACGCAGTATTTT. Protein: CASSWDFSTDTQYF.